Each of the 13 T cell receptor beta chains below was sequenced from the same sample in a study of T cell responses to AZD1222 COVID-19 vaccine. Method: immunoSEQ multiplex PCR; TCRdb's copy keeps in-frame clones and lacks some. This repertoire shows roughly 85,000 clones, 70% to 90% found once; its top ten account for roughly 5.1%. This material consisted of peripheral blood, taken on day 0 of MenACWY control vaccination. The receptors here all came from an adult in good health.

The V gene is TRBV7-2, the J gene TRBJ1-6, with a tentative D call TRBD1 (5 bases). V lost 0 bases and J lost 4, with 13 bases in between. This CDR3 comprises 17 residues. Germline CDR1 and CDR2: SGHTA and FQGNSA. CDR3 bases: TGTGCCAGCAGCTTAGCGATAGGACAAGGTTATAATTCACCCCTCCACTTT. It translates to CASSLAIGQGYNSPLHF.

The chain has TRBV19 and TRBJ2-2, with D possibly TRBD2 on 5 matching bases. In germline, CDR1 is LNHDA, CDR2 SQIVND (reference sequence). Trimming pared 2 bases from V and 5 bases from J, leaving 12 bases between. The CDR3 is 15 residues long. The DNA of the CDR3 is TGTGCCAGTAGTATAAGGCTAGCACCGACCGGGGAGCTGTTTTTT. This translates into CASSIRLAPTGELFF.

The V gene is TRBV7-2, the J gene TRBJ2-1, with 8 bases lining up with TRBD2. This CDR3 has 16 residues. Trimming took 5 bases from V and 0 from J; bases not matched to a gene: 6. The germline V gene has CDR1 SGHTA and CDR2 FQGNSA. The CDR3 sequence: CASSRGGPSSYNEQFF. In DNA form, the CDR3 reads TGTGCCAGCAGCCGGGGGGGGCCGAGCTCCTACAATGAGCAGTTCTTC.

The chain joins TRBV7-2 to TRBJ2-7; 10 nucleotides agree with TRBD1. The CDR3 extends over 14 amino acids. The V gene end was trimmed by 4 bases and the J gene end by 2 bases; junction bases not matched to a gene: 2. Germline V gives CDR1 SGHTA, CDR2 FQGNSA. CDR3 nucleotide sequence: TGTGCCAGCAGCTCCGGGACAGGGGCCTACGAGCAGTACTTC. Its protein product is CASSSGTGAYEQYF.

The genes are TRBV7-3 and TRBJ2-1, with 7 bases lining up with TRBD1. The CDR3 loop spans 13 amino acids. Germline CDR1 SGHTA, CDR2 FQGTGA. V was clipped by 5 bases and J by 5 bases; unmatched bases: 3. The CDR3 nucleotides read TGTGCCAGCAGCCAGGGACAGAACAATGAGCAGTTCTTC. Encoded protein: CASSQGQNNEQFF.

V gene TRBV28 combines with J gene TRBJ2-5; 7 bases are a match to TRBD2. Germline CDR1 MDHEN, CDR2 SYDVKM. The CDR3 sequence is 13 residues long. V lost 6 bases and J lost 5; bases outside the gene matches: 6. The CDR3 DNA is TGTGCCAGCAGCCTCAACGGGGGGGAGACCCAGTACTTC. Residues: CASSLNGGETQYF.

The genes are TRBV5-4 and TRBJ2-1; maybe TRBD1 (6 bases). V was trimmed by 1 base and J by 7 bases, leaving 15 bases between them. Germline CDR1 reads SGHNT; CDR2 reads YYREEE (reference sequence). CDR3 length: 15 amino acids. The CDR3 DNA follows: TGTGCCAGCAGCTTGAAACAGGGCCTGGGGAATGAGCAGTTCTTC. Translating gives CASSLKQGLGNEQFF.

The CDR3 loop reads CASSSHGNQPQHF. As DNA, the CDR3 is TGTGCCAGCAGCTCACATGGGAATCAGCCCCAGCATTTT. The chain joins TRBV6-5 to TRBJ1-5; D gene ambiguous. The CDR3 runs to 13 residues. The V end lost 6 bases, the J end lost 4 bases, and 10 bases lay between the germline ends. The germline gives CDR1 MNHEY, CDR2 SVGAGI.

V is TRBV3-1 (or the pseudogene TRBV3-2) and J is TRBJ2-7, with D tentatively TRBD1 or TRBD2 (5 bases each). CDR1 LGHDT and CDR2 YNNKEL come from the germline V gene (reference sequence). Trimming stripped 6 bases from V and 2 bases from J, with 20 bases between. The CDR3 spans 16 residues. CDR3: CASRNQGGPGAYEQYF. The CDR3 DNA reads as TGTGCCAGCAGAAACCAGGGTGGTCCCGGGGCCTACGAGCAGTACTTC.

CDR3 nucleotide sequence: TGTGCCAGCAGCTTGCTAGGGGGAACTGAAGCTTTCTTT. Translation: CASSLLGGTEAFF. The chain joins TRBV7-2 to TRBJ1-1, with TRBD1 as a possible D gene (6 bases). The CDR3 spans 13 residues. CDR1 and CDR2 from the germline V gene are SGHTA and FQGNSA. Trimming took 3 bases from V and 5 from J, leaving 10 bases between them.

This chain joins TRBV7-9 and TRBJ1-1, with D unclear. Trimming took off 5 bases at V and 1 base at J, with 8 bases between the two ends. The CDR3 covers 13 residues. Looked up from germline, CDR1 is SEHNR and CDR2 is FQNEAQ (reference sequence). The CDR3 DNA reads TGTGCCAGCAGCGTTAATGGGAACACTGAAGCTTTCTTT. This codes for CASSVNGNTEAFF.

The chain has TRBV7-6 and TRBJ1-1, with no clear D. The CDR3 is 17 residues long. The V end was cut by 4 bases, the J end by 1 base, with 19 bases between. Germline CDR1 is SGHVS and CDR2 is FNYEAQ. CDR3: CASSSRLRQVENTEAFF. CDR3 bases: TGTGCCAGCAGCTCCCGCCTCCGGCAGGTTGAGAACACTGAAGCTTTCTTT.

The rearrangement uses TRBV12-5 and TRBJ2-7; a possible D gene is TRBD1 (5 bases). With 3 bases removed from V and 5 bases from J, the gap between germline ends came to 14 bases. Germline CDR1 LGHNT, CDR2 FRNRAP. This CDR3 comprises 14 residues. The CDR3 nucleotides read TGTGCTAGTGGTTTAGGAAGGGGTAGCCACGAGCAGTACTTC. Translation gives CASGLGRGSHEQYF.